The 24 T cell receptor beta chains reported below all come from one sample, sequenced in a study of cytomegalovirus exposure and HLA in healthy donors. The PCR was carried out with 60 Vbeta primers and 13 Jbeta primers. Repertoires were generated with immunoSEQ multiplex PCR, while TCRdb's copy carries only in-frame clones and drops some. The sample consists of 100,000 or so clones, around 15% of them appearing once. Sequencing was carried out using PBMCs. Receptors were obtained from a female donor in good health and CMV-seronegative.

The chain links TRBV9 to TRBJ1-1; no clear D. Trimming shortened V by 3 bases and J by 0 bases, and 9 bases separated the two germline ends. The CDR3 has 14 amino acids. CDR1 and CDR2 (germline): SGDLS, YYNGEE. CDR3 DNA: TGTGCCAGCAGCGAGAGCGGCATGAACACTGAAGCTTTCTTT. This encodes CASSESGMNTEAFF.

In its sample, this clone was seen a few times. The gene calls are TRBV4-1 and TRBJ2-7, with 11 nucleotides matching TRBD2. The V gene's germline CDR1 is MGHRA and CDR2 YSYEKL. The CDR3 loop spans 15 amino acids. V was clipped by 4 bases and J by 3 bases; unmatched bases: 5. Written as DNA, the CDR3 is TGCGCCAGCAGCCGAGGGACTAGCGGAAACTACGAGCAGTACTTC. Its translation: CASSRGTSGNYEQYF.

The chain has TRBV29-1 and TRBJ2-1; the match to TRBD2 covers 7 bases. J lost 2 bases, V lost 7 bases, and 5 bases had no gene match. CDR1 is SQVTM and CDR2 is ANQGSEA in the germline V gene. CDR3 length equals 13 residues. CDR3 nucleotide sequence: TGCAGCGGAGGACGGGGGGCCTACAATGAGCAGTTCTTC. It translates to CSGGRGAYNEQFF.

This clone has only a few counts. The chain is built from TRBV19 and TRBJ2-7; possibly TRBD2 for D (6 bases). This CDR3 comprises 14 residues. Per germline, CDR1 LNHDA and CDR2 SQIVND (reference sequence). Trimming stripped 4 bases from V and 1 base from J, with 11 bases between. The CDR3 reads CASSTPGVSYEQYF. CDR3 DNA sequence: TGTGCCAGTAGTACCCCGGGAGTTTCCTACGAGCAGTACTTC. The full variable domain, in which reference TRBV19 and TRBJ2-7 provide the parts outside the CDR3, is DGGITQSPKYLFRKEGQNVTLSCEQNLNHDAMYWYRQDPGQGLRLIYYSQIVNDFQKGDIAEGYSVSREKKESFPLTVTSAQKNPTAFYLCASSTPGVSYEQYFGPGTRLTVT.

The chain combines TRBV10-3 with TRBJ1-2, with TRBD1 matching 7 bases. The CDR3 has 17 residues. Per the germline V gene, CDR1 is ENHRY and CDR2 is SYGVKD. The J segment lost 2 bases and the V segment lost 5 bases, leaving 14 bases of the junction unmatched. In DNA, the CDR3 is TGTGCCATCAGTCACTCGACCTTACCGGGACAGAACTATGGCTACACCTTC. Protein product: CAISHSTLPGQNYGYTF.

The CDR3 DNA follows: TGTGCCAGCAGGGACGGGGTGAACACCGGGGAGCTGTTTTTT. It is translated as CASRDGVNTGELFF. This rearrangement joins TRBV2 to TRBJ2-2, with D possibly being TRBD2 (5 bases). V was clipped by 6 bases and J by 1 base, with 9 bases between them. This CDR3 has 14 amino acids. Germline V gene data show CDR1 as SNHLY and CDR2 as FYNNEI. The entire variable domain, with the rest obtained from reference TRBV2 and TRBJ2-2, is as follows: EPEVTQTPSHQVTQMGQEVILRCVPISNHLYFYWYRQILGQKVEFLVSFYNNEISEKSEIFDDQFSVERPDGSNFTLKIRSTKLEDSAMYFCASRDGVNTGELFFGEGSRLTVL.

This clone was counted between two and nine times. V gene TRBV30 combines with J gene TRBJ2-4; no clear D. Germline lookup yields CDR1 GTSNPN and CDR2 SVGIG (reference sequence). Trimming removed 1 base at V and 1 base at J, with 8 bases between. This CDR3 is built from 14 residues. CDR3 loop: CAWSGGLAKNIQYF. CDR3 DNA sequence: TGTGCCTGGAGTGGAGGTCTGGCCAAAAACATTCAGTACTTC.

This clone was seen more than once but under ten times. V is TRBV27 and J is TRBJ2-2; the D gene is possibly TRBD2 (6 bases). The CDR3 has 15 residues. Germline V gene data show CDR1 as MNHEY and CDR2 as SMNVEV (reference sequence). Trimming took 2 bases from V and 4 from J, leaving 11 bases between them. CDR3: CASSLSRGTTGELFF. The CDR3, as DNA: TGTGCCAGCAGTTTAAGTCGGGGGACCACCGGGGAGCTGTTTTTT.

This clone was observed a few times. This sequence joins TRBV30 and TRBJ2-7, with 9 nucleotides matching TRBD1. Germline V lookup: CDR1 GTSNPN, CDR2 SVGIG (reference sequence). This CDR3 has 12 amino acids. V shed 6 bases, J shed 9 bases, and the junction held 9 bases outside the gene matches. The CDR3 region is CACTGTGHTQYF. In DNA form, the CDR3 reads TGTGCCTGCACGGGGACAGGGCATACGCAGTACTTC.

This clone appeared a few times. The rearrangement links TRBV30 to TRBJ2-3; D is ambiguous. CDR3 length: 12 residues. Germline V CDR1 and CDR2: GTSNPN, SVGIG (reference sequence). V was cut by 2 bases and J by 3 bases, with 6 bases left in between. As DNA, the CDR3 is TGTGCCTGGAGTCCCCCGACAGATACGCAGTATTTT. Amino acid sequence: CAWSPPTDTQYF.

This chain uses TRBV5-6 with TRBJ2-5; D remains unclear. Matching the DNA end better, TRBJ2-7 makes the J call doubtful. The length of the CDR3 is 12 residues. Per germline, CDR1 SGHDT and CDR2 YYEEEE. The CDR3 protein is CASSFRVNEQYF. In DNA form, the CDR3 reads TGTGCCAGCAGCTTCCGGGTAAACGAGCAGTACTTC.

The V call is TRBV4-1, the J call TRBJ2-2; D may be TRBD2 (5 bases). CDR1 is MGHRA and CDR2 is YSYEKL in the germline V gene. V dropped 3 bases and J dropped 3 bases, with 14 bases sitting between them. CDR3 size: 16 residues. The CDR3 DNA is TGCGCCAGCAGCCACAATGAGGGCCCGGACACCGGGGAGCTGTTTTTT. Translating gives CASSHNEGPDTGELFF.

The CDR3 region has the DNA TGTGCCAGTAGTCCTCGTCGACAGAACCCAGAAGCTTTCTTT. It translates to CASSPRRQNPEAFF. J is TRBJ1-1 and V is TRBV19; the D gene is possibly TRBD1 (5 bases). Trimming stripped 5 bases from V and 8 bases from J, with 18 bases between. The CDR3 is 14 residues long. Germline CDR1 is LNHDA and CDR2 is SQIVND (reference sequence).

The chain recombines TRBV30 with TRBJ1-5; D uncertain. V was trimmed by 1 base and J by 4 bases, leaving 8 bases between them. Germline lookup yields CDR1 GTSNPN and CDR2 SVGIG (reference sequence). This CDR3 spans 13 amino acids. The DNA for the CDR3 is TGTGCCTGGAGTGCCACATCTAATCAGCCCCAGCATTTT. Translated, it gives CAWSATSNQPQHF.

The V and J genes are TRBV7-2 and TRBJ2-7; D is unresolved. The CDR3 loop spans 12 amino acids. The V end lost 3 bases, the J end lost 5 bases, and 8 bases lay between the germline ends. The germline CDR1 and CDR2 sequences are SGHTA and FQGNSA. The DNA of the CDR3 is TGTGCCAGCAGCTTGGCCCCCCACGAGCAGTACTTC. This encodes CASSLAPHEQYF.

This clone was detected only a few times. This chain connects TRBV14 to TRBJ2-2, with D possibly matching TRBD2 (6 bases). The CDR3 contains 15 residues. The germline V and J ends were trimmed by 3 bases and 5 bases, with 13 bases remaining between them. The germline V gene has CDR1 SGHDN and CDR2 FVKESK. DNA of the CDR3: TGTGCCAGCAGCCAGTGGGACTCAGGTACCGGGGAGCTGTTTTTT. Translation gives CASSQWDSGTGELFF.

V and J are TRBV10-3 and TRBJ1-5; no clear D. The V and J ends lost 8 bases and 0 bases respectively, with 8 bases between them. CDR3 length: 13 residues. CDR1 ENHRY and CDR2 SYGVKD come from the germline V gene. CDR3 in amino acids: CAIAVDSNQPQHF. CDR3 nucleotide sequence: TGTGCCATCGCGGTGGATAGCAATCAGCCCCAGCATTTT.

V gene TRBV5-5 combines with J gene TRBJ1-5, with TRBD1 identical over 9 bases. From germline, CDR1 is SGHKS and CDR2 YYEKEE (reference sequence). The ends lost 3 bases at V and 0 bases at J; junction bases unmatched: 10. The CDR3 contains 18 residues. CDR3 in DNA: TGTGCCAGCAGCTCGGGGACAGGGTGGAGCTATAGCAATCAGCCCCAGCATTTT. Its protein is CASSSGTGWSYSNQPQHF.

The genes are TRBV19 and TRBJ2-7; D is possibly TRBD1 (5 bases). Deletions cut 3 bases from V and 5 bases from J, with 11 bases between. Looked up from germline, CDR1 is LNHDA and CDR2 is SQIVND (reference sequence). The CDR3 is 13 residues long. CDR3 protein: CASSIGRANEQYF. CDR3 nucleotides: TGTGCCAGTAGTATCGGCAGGGCAAACGAGCAGTACTTC.

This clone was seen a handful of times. CDR3 residues: CAWSTSRTSGLVPDTQYF. The CDR3 DNA reads TGTGCCTGGAGTACCTCTCGGACTAGCGGGCTGGTCCCAGATACGCAGTATTTT. V usage is TRBV30 and J usage is TRBJ2-3; the match to TRBD2 covers 11 bases. V lost 2 bases, J lost 4 bases, and 14 bases stayed unmatched. CDR1 and CDR2 from the germline V gene are GTSNPN and SVGIG (reference sequence). There are 18 residues in the CDR3.

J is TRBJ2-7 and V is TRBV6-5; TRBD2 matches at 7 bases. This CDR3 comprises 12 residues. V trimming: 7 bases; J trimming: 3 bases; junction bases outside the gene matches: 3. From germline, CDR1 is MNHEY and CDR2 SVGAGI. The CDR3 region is CASIGLGYEQYF. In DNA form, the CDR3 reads TGTGCCAGCATTGGACTAGGCTACGAGCAGTACTTC.

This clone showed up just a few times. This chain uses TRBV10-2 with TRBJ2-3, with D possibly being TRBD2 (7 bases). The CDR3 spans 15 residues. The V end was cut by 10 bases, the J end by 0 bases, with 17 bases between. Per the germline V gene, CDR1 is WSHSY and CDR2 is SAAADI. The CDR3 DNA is TGCGCCATCCACGGGGGGCCTTCTAGCACAGATACGCAGTATTTT. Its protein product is CAIHGGPSSTDTQYF.

DNA for the CDR3: TGTGCCAGCAGCCGACCGACTAGCGGCGGTGTGGATGAGCAGTTCTTC. Translating gives CASSRPTSGGVDEQFF. The rearrangement joins TRBV4-2 to TRBJ2-1; 9 bases line up with TRBD2. This CDR3 is built from 16 residues. CDR1 and CDR2 from the germline V gene are LGHNA and YNFKEQ. The V segment lost 4 bases and the J segment 8 bases; nucleotides outside the gene matches: 12.

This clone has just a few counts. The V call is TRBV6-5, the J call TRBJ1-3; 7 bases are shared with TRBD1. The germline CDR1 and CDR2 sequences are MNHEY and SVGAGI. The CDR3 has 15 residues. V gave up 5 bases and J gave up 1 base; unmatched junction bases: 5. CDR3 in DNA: TGTGCCAGCAGTCGACAGGGATTATCTGGAAACACCATATATTTT. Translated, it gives CASSRQGLSGNTIYF.